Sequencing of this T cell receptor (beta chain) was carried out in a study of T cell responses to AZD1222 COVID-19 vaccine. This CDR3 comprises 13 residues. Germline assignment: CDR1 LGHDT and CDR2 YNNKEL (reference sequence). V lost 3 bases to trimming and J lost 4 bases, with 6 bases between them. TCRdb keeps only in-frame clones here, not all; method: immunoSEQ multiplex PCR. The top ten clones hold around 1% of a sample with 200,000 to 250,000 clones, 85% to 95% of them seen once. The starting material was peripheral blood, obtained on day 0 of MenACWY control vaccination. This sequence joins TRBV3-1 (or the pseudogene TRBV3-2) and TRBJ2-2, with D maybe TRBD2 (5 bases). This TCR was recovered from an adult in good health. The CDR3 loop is CASSQRATGELFF. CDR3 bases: TGTGCCAGCAGCCAGCGGGCCACCGGGGAGCTGTTTTTT.